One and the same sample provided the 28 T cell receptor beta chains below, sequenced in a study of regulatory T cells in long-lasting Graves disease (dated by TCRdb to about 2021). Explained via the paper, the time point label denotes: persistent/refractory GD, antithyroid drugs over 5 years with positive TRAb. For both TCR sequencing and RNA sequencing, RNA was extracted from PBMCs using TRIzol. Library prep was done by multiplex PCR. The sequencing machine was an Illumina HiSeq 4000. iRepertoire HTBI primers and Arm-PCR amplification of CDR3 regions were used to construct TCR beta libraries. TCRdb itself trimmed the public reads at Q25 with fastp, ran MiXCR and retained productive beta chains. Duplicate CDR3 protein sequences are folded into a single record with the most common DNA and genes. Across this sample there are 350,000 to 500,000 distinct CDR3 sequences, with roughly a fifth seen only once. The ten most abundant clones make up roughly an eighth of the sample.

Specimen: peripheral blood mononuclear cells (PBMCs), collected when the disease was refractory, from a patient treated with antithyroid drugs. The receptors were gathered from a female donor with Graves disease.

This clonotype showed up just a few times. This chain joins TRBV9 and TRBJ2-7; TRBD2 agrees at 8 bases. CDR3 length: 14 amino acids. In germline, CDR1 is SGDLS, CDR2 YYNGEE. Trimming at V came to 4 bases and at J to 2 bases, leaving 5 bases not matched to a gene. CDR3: CASSRGLGTYEQYF. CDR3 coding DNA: TGTGCCAGCAGCAGGGGACTAGGGACCTACGAGCAGTACTTC.

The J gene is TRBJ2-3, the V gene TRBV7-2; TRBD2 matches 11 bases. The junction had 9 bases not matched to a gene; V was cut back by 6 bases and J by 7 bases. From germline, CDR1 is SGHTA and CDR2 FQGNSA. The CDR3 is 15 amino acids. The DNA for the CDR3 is TGTGCCAGCAGTTATACTAGCGGGAGTTTGTATACGCAGTATTTT. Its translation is CASSYTSGSLYTQYF.

The CDR3 here is CAWRTSGYEQYF. CDR3 nucleotides: TGTGCCTGGAGAACTAGCGGATACGAGCAGTACTTC. This chain connects TRBV30 to TRBJ2-7; 8 nucleotides agree with TRBD2. V lost 3 bases to trimming and J lost 4 bases; unmatched junction nucleotides: 2. The CDR3 consists of 12 residues. CDR1 GTSNPN and CDR2 SVGIG come from the germline V gene (reference sequence). Full variable domain (rest looked up from reference TRBV30 and TRBJ2-7): SQTIHQWPATLVQPVGSPLSLECTVEGTSNPNLYWYRQAAGRGLQLLFYSVGIGQISSEVPQNLSASRPQDRQFILSSKKLLLSDSGFYLCAWRTSGYEQYFGPGTRLTVT.

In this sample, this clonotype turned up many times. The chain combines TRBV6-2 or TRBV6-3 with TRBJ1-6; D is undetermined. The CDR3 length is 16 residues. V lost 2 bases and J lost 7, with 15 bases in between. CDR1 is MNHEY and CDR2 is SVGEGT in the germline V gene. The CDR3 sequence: CASSYTSTPRNSPLHF. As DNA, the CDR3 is TGTGCCAGCAGTTACACCTCGACCCCACGGAATTCACCCCTCCACTTT.

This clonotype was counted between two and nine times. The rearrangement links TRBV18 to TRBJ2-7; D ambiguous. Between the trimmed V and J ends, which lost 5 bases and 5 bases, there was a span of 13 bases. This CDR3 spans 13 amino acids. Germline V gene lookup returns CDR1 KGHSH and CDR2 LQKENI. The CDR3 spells CASSVSGINEQYF. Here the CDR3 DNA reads TGTGCCAGCTCAGTTAGTGGTATCAACGAGCAGTACTTC.

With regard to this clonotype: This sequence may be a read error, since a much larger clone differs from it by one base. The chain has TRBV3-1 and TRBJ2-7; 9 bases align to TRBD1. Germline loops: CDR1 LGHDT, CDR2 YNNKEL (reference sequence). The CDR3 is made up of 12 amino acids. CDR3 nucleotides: TGTGCCAGCAGCGGCCGGACAGGGGAGCAGTGCTTC. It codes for CASSGRTGEQCF.

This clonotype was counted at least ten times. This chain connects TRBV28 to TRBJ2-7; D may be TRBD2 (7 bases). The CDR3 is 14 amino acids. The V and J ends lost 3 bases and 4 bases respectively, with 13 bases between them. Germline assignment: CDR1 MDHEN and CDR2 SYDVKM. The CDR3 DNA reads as TGTGCCAGCAGTTTGCGGGGGCGTGTTTACGAGCAGTACTTC. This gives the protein CASSLRGRVYEQYF.

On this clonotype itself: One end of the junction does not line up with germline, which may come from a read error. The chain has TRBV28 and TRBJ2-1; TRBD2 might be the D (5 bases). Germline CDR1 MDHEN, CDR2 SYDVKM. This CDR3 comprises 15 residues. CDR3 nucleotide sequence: TGTGCCAGCAGTTTAAAGCGGTACTCCTACAGTGAGCAGTTCTTC. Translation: CASSLKRYSYSEQFF.

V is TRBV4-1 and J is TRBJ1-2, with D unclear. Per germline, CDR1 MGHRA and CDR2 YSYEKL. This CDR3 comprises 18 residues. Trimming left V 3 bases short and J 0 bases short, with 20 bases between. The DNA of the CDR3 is TGCGCCAGCAGCCAGGAGAAGGGAATTGGGTGGACTAACTATGGCTACACCTTC. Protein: CASSQEKGIGWTNYGYTF.

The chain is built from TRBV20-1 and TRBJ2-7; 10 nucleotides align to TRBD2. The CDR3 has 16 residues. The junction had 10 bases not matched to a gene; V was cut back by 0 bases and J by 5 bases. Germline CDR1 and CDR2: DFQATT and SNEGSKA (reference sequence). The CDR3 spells CSARDLSSGSRDEQYF. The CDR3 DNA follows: TGCAGTGCTAGAGACCTGTCTAGCGGGAGCCGTGACGAGCAGTACTTC.

CDR3 nucleotide sequence: TGTGCCAGCAGCCTACCGACTGCCCCAGCCTCGAACACTGAAGCTTTCTTT. This codes for CASSLPTAPASNTEAFF. The rearrangement joins TRBV7-9 to TRBJ1-1; no firm D call. Deletions cut 5 bases from V and 1 base from J, with 20 bases between. The CDR3 runs to 17 residues. Germline V gene data show CDR1 as SEHNR and CDR2 as FQNEAQ (reference sequence).

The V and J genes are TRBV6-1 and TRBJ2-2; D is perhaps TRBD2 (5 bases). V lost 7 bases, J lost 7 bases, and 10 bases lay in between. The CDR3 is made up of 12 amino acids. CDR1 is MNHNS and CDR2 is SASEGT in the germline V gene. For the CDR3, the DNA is TGTGCCAGCAACGTAGGAGGCGGGGAGCTGTTTTTT. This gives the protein CASNVGGGELFF.

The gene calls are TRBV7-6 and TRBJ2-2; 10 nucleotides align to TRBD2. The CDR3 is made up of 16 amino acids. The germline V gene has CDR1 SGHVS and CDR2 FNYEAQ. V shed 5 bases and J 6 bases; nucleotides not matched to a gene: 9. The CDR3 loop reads CASSRSLTSGSGELFF. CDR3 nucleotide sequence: TGTGCCAGCAGCCGATCGCTGACTAGCGGGTCCGGGGAGCTGTTTTTT. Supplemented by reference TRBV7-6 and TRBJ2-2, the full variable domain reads GAGVSQSPRYKVTKRGQDVALRCDPISGHVSLYWYRQALGQGPEFLTYFNYEAQQDKSGLPNDRFSAERPEGSISTLTIQRTEQRDSAMYRCASSRSLTSGSGELFFGEGSRLTVL.

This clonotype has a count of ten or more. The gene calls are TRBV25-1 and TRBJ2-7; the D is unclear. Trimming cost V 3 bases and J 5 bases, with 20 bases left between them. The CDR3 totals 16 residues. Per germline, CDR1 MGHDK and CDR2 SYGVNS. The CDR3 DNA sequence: TGTGCCAGCAGTGACACAGATTCCGAAGGGCATCACGAGCAGTACTTC. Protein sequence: CASSDTDSEGHHEQYF.

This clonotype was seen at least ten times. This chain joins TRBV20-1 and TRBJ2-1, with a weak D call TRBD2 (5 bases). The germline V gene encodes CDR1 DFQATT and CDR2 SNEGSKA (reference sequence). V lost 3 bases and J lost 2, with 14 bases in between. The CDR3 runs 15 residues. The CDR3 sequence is CSARDLVIPYNEQFF. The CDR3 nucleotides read TGCAGTGCTAGGGACTTAGTTATTCCCTACAATGAGCAGTTCTTC.

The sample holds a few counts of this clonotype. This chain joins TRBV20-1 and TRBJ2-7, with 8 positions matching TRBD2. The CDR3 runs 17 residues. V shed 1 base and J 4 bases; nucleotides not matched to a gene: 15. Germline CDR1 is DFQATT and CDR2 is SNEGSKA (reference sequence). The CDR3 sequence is CSARVPFVAGYTYEQYF. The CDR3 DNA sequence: TGCAGTGCTAGAGTCCCCTTTGTAGCGGGATATACTTACGAGCAGTACTTC.

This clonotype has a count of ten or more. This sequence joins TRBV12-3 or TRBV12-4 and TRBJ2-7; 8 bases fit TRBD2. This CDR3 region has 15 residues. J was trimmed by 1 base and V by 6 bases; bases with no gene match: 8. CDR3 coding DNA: TGTGCCAGCAGGGGGGGCGGGGGGAAATCCTACGAGCAGTACTTC. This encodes CASRGGGGKSYEQYF.

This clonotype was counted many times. The CDR3 DNA reads TGTGCCAGCATCCACCAGGGGTCCTTAGAGACCCAGTACTTC. Translating gives CASIHQGSLETQYF. V gene TRBV28 combines with J gene TRBJ2-5, with D tentatively TRBD1 (6 bases). The germline CDR1 and CDR2 sequences are MDHEN and SYDVKM. Trimming pared 7 bases from V and 4 bases from J, leaving 16 bases between. The CDR3 is made up of 14 amino acids.

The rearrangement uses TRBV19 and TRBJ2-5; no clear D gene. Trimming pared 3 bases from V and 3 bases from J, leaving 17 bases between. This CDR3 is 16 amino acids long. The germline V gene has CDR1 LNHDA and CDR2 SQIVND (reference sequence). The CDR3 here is CASSIGSRLAKETQYF. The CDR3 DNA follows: TGTGCCAGTAGTATCGGATCTAGACTTGCTAAAGAGACCCAGTACTTC. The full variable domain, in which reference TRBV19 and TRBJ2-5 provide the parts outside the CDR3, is DGGITQSPKYLFRKEGQNVTLSCEQNLNHDAMYWYRQDPGQGLRLIYYSQIVNDFQKGDIAEGYSVSREKKESFPLTVTSAQKNPTAFYLCASSIGSRLAKETQYFGPGTRLLVL.

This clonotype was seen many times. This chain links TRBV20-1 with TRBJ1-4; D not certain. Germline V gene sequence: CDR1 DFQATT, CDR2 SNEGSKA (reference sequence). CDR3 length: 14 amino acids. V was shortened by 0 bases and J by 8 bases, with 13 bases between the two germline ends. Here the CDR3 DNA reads TGCAGTGCTAGAGATGGTTCAGGCTACGAAAAACTGTTTTTT. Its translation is CSARDGSGYEKLFF.

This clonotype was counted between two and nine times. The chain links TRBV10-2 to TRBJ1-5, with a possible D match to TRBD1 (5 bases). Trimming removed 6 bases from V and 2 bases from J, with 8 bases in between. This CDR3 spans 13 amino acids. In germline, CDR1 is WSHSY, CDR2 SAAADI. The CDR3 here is CASREQGNQPQHF. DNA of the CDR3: TGCGCCAGCAGAGAACAGGGCAATCAGCCCCAGCATTTT.

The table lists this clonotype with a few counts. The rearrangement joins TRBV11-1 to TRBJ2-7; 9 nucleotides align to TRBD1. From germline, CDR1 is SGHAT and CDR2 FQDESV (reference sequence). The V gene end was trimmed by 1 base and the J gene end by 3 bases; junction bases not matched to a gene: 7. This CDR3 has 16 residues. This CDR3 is CASSLGTGQGGYEQYF. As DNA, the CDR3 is TGTGCCAGCAGCTTAGGGACGGGACAGGGCGGCTACGAGCAGTACTTC.

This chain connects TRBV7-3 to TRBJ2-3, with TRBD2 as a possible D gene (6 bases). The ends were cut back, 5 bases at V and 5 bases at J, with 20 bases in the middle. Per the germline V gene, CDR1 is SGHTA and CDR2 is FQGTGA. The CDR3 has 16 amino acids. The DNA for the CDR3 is TGTGCCAGCAGCGTCGAATGGGACTTGAAGGGAGATACGCAGTATTTT. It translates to CASSVEWDLKGDTQYF.

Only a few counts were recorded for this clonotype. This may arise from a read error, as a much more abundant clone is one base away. CDR3 coding DNA: TGTGCCAGCAGTTGGGGGGCGGCGGGTGCTATGGGGCGCATTCAGTACTTC. Translated, it gives CASSWGAAGAMGRIQYF. This chain joins TRBV28 and TRBJ2-4; D tentatively reads TRBD1 or TRBD2 (6 bases each). V was clipped by 4 bases and J by 9 bases, with 25 bases between them. The CDR3 has 17 amino acids. Germline V gene data show CDR1 as MDHEN and CDR2 as SYDVKM.

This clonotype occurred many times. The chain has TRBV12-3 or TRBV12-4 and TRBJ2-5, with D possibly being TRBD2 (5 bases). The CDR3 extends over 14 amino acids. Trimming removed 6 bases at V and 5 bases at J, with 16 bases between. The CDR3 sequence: CASSPTEGWETQYF. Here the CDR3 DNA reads TGTGCCAGCAGCCCCACTGAGGGATGGGAGACCCAGTACTTC.

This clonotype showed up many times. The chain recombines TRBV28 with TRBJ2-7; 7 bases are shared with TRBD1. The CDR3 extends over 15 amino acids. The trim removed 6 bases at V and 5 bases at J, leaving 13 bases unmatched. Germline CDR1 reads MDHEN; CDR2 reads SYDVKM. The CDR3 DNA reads TGTGCCAGCAGCTTCGGAGACAGGGATCTTAACGAGCAGTACTTC. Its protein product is CASSFGDRDLNEQYF.

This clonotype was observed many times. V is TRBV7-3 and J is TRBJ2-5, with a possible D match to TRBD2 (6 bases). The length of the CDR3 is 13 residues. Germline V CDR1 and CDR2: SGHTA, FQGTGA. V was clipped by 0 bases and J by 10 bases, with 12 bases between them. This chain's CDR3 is CASSLTGSGDQYF. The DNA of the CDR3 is TGTGCCAGCAGCTTAACAGGCTCGGGGGACCAGTACTTC.

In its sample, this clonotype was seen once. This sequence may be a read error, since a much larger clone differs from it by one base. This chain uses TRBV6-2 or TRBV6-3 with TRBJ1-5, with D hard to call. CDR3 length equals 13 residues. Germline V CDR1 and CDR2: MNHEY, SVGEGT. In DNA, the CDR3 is TGTGCCAGCAGCCGCGGCCCGAATCAGCCCCGGCATTTT. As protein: CASSRGPNQPRHF.